This T cell receptor beta chain was captured in a study of beta chain features in type 1 diabetes. A note on this clone: Its antigen is currently unknown.

Study outcomes and limitations: More deletions and fewer insertions at VDJ junctions were seen in type 1 diabetes patients.

Every isolated RNA sample was fully reverse transcribed, so sequencing captured expressed TCRB transcripts. TCRdb keeps only in-frame clones here, not all; method: immunoSEQ multiplex PCR. The table has 200,000 to 250,000 clones, 9.6% seen once; the top ten hold around 0.031%. Germline assignment: CDR1 MDHEN and CDR2 SYDVKM. This CDR3 spans 14 amino acids. J was trimmed by 6 bases and V by 4 bases; bases with no gene match: 8. CD4+ cells of the naive, central memory, regulatory and stem cell-like memory types were sorted via CD45RO/CCR7/CD25/CD127/CD95/CD27. Sequenced material: naive CD4+ T cells from blood. The chain has TRBV28 and TRBJ2-7; the match to TRBD1 covers 8 bases. The receptor's source is a woman aged 18-29 years in good health. In DNA form, the CDR3 reads TGTGCCAGCAGTTCCCCGGACAGGGCCGGCGAGCAGTACTTC. Protein product: CASSSPDRAGEQYF.